These T cell receptor beta chains were read from a single sample in a study of early T cells in non-severe SARS-CoV-2 infection. TCRdb itself ran the 5' RACE reads through MiXCR, one entry per CDR3 protein. The top ten hold about 9.4% of the sample, which has some 53,000 distinct CDR3 sequences, over 7.5% seen once. The sequenced sample consisted of whole blood. These receptors were taken from an adult who was a healthcare worker with PCR-confirmed SARS-CoV-2 infection or an uninfected control (not recorded which). Both conserved end residues are part of each CDR3. D genes are given only for firm matches. A row's size may be missing; if present it is once, few, many or a size class.

.,few,TRBJ2-1,TRBV4-2,CASSYQKGRDSYNEQFF,TGTGCCAGCAGCTATCAGAAGGGGCGGGACTCCTACAATGAGCAGTTCTTC
.,many,TRBJ2-3,TRBV29-1,CSVPHSEDKRSPGTQYF,TGCAGCGTCCCACATTCGGAGGACAAGCGGAGTCCCGGTACGCAGTATTTT
.,many,TRBJ2-7,TRBV6-1,CASSELRSSYEQYF,TGTGCCAGCAGTGAACTTCGCAGCTCCTACGAGCAGTACTTC
.,.,TRBJ1-1,TRBV12-3/TRBV12-4,CASSLSNQGTEAFF,TGTGCCAGCAGTTTGAGCAACCAGGGCACTGAAGCTTTCTTT
.,.,TRBJ2-7,TRBV27,CASSARGPYEQYF,TGTGCCAGCAGTGCAAGAGGACCCTACGAGCAGTACTTC
TRBD1,.,TRBJ2-3,TRBV7-2,CASSLVGIGTGDTDTQYF,TGTGCCAGCAGCTTAGTCGGGATAGGGACAGGGGACACAGATACGCAGTATTTT
.,few,TRBJ1-3,TRBV18,CASSPNSPLSSGNTIYF,TGTGCCAGCTCACCTAATTCGCCGTTGAGCTCTGGAAACACCATATATTTT
.,many,TRBJ1-4,TRBV7-8,CASSLVLATNEKLFF,TGTGCCAGCAGCTTAGTCCTTGCAACTAATGAAAAACTGTTTTTT
.,.,TRBJ2-2,TRBV19,CASIRELNTGELFF,TGTGCCAGTATTAGAGAGTTGAACACCGGGGAGCTGTTTTTT
.,few,TRBJ2-7,TRBV9,CASSVEAVDEQYF,TGTGCCAGCAGCGTAGAGGCAGTCGACGAGCAGTACTTC
.,.,TRBJ2-1,TRBV20-1,CSATGNLGYNEQFF,TGCAGTGCTACCGGGAATCTGGGGTACAATGAGCAGTTCTTC
.,.,TRBJ1-1,TRBV2,CASSGQSDTEAFF,TGTGCCAGCAGTGGACAGTCGGACACTGAAGCTTTCTTT
.,.,TRBJ2-7,TRBV11-3,CASSLTRVDEQYF,TGTGCCAGCAGCTTGACCAGGGTTGACGAGCAGTACTTC
.,few,TRBJ1-1,TRBV14,CASSRFVSGNTEAFF,TGTGCCAGCAGCCGCTTCGTGTCGGGGAACACTGAAGCTTTCTTT
.,few,TRBJ1-1,TRBV28,CASSPSSRRGRTPNTEAFF,TGTGCCAGCAGTCCCTCATCAAGGAGGGGAAGAACCCCGAACACTGAAGCTTTCTTT
.,many,TRBJ2-4,TRBV5-8,CASSLTGLAKNIQYF,TGTGCCAGCAGCTTAACAGGGTTAGCCAAAAACATTCAGTACTTC
.,many,TRBJ2-1,TRBV10-3,CALGTHLYNEQFF,TGTGCCCTCGGGACACACCTTTACAATGAGCAGTTCTTC
.,.,TRBJ2-1,TRBV13,CASSPPPGSSEQFF,TGTGCCAGCAGCCCACCCCCAGGGTCGAGTGAGCAGTTCTTC
.,many,TRBJ1-1,TRBV12-3/TRBV12-4,CASSLGPENTEAFF,TGTGCCAGCAGTTTAGGGCCCGAGAACACTGAAGCTTTCTTT
TRBD2,few,TRBJ2-5,TRBV10-3,CAISGLAGVETQYF,TGTGCCATCAGCGGACTAGCGGGAGTTGAGACCCAGTACTTC
.,many,TRBJ2-3,TRBV5-1,CASSRWGDTQYF,TGCGCCAGCAGCAGGTGGGGGGATACGCAGTATTTT
TRBD1,few,TRBJ1-1,TRBV2,CASVRDSVMNTEAFF,TGTGCCAGCGTTCGGGACAGCGTCATGAACACTGAAGCTTTCTTT
TRBD1,few,TRBJ2-3,TRBV9,CASSVRGLGVSGTSTDTQYF,TGTGCCAGCAGCGTCAGGGGGCTGGGCGTTAGCGGAACTAGCACAGATACGCAGTATTTT
.,few,TRBJ2-4,TRBV18,CASSPQGLDIQYF,TGTGCCAGCTCACCCCAGGGGCTTGACATTCAGTACTTC
.,few,TRBJ2-1,TRBV7-8,CASSPGGVTWNEQFF,TGTGCCAGCAGTCCCGGCGGGGTGACGTGGAATGAGCAGTTCTTC
TRBD2,many,TRBJ2-5,TRBV11-2,CASRAPGGREKTQYF,TGTGCCAGCAGAGCTCCGGGGGGGCGAGAAAAGACCCAGTACTTC
.,many,TRBJ2-3,TRBV7-7,CASSLEDKYTQYF,TGTGCTAGCAGCTTAGAGGATAAATATACGCAGTATTTT
.,many,TRBJ2-7,TRBV7-2,CASSSPPLEQYF,TGTGCCAGCAGCTCCCCCCCTCTCGAGCAGTACTTC
.,few,TRBJ1-1,TRBV29-1,CSVDSLNTEAFF,TGCAGCGTTGACAGTCTGAACACTGAAGCTTTCTTT
.,few,TRBJ1-1,TRBV29-1,CSVYDTEAFF,TGCAGCGTTTATGACACTGAAGCTTTCTTT
TRBD1,.,TRBJ2-5,TRBV5-4,CASSEKTGPETQYF,TGTGCCAGCAGCGAGAAGACAGGGCCAGAGACCCAGTACTTC
TRBD2,.,TRBJ2-2,TRBV29-1,CSVGTSGKNTGELFF,TGCAGCGTTGGGACTAGCGGAAAGAACACCGGGGAGCTGTTTTTT
.,many,TRBJ2-1,TRBV29-1,CSVEDPGGRNEQFF,TGCAGCGTTGAAGATCCTGGAGGACGCAATGAGCAGTTCTTC
TRBD1,few,TRBJ1-2,TRBV6-6,CASSYLDTGQGGGYTF,TGTGCCAGCAGTTACCTAGACACCGGACAGGGAGGGGGCTACACCTTC